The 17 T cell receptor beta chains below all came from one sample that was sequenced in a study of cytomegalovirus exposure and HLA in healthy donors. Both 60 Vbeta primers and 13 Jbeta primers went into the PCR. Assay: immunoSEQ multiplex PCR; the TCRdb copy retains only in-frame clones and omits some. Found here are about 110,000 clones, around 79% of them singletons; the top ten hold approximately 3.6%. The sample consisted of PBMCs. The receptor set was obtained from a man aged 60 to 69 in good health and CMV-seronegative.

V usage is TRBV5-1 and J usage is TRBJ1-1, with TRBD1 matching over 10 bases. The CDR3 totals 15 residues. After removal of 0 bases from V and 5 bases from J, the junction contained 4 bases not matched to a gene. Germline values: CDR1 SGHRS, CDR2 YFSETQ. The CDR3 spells CASSLDGTGVTEAFF. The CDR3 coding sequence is TGCGCCAGCAGCTTGGACGGGACAGGGGTAACTGAAGCTTTCTTT. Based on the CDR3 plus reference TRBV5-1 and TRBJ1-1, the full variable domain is KAGVTQTPRYLIKTRGQQVTLSCSPISGHRSVSWYQQTPGQGLQFLFEYFSETQRNKGNFPGRFSGRQFSNSRSEMNVSTLELGDSALYLCASSLDGTGVTEAFFGQGTRLTVV.

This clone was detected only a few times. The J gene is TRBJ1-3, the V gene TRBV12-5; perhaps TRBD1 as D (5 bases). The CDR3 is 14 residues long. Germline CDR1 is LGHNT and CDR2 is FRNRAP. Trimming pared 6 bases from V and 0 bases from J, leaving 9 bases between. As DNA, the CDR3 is TGTGCTAGTGGGGAGGGGTACTCTGGAAACACCATATATTTT. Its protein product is CASGEGYSGNTIYF.

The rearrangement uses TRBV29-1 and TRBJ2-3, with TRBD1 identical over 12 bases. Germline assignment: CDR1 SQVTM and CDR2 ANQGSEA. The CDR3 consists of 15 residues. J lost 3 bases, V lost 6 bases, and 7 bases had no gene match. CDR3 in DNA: TGCAGCGTAGGGGACAGGGGGCAGGGGACAGATACGCAGTATTTT. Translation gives CSVGDRGQGTDTQYF.

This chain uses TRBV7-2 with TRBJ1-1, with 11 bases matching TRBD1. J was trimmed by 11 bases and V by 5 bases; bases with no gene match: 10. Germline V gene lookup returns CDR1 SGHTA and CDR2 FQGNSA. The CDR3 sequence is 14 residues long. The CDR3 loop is CASSQDRGRVRAFF. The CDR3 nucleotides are TGTGCCAGCAGCCAGGACAGGGGGCGGGTGCGGGCTTTCTTT.

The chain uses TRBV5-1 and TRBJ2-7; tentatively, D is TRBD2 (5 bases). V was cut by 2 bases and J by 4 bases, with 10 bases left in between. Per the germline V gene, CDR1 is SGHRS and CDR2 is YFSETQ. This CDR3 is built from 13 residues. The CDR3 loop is CASSFSPGYEQYV. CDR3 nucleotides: TGCGCCAGCAGCTTTTCGCCGGGGTACGAGCAGTACGTC.

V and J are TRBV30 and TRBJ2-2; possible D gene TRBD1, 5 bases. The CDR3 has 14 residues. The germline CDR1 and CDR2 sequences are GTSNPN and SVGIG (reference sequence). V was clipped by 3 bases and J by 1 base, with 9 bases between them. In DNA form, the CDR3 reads TGTGCCTGGAGCCCAGGGCTGAACACCGGGGAGCTGTTTTTT. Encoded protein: CAWSPGLNTGELFF.

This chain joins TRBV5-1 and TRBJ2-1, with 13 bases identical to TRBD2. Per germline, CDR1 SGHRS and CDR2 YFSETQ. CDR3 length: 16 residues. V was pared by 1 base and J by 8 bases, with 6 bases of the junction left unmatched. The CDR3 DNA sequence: TGCGCCAGCAGCTTGCGTGGACTAGCGGGGGACTATGAGCAGTTCTTC. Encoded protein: CASSLRGLAGDYEQFF.

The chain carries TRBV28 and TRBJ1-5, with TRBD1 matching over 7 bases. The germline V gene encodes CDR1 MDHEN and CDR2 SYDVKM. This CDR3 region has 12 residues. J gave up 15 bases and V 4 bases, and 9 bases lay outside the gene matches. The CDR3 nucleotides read TGTGCCAGCAGTTCTCGGGGACAGTGGGGGCATTTT. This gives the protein CASSSRGQWGHF. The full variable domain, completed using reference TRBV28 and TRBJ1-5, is DVKVTQSSRYLVKRTGEKVFLECVQDMDHENMFWYRQDPGLGLRLIYFSYDVKMKEKGDIPEGYSVSREKKERFSLILESASTNQTSMYLCASSSRGQWGHFGDGTRLSIL.

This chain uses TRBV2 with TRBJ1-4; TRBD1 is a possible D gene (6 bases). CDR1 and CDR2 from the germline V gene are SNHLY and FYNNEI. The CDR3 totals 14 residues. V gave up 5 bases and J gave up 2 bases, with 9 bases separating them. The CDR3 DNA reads TGTGCCAGCAGTCGGGACACCACTAATGAAAAACTGTTTTTT. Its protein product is CASSRDTTNEKLFF. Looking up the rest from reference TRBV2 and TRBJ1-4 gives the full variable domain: EPEVTQTPSHQVTQMGQEVILRCVPISNHLYFYWYRQILGQKVEFLVSFYNNEISEKSEIFDDQFSVERPDGSNFTLKIRSTKLEDSAMYFCASSRDTTNEKLFFGSGTQLSVL.

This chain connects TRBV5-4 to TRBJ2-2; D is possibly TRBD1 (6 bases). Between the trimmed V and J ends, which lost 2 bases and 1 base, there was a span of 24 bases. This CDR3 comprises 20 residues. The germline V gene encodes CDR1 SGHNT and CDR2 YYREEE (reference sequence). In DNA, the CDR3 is TGTGCCAGCAGCTTCCGGCAGGGGTCGACCTTCCCCAAGAACACCGGGGAGCTGTTTTTT. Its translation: CASSFRQGSTFPKNTGELFF.

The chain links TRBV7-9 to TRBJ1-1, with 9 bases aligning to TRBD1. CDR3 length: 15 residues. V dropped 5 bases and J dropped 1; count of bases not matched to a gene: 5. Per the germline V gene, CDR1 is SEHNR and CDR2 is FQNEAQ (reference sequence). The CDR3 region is CASSHDRGGNTEAFF. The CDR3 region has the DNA TGTGCCAGCAGCCATGACAGGGGGGGGAACACTGAAGCTTTCTTT.

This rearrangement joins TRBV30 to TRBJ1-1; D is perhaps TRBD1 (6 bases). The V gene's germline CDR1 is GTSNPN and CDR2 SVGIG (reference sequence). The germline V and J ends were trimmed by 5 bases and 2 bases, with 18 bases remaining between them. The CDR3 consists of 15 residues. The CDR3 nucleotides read TGTGCCTGGGCAGGGAACAGGGTTTCCAACACTGAAGCTTTCTTT. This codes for CAWAGNRVSNTEAFF.

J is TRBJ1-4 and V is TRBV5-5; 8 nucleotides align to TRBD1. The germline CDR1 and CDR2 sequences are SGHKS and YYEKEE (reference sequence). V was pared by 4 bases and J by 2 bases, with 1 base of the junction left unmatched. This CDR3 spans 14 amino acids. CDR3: CASSRDRTNEKLFF. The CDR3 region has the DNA TGTGCCAGCAGCAGGGACAGGACTAATGAAAAACTGTTTTTT.

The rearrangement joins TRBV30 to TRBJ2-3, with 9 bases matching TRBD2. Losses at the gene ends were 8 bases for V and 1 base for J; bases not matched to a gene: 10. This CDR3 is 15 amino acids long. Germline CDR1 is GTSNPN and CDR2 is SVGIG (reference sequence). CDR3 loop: CAGRRGGARTDTQYF. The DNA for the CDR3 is TGTGCCGGACGGCGCGGGGGGGCCCGCACAGATACGCAGTATTTT.

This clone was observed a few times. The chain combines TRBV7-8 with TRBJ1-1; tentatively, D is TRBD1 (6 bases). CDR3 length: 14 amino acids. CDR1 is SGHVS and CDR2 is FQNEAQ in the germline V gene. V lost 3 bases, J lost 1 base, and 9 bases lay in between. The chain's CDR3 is CASSFRDTNTEAFF. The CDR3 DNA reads TGTGCCAGCAGCTTCCGGGACACGAACACTGAAGCTTTCTTT.

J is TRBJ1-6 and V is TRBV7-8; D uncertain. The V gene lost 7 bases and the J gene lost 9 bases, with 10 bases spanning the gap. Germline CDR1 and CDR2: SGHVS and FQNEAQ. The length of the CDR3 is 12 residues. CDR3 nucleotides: TGTGCCAGCATGGGAGCAACTTCACCCCTCCACTTT. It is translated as CASMGATSPLHF.

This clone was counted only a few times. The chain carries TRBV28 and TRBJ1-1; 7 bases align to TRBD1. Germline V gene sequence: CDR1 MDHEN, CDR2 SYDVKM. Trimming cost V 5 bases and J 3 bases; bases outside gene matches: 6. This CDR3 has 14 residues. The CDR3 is CASSPPGQYTEAFF. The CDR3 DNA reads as TGTGCCAGCAGTCCCCCGGGACAGTACACTGAAGCTTTCTTT.